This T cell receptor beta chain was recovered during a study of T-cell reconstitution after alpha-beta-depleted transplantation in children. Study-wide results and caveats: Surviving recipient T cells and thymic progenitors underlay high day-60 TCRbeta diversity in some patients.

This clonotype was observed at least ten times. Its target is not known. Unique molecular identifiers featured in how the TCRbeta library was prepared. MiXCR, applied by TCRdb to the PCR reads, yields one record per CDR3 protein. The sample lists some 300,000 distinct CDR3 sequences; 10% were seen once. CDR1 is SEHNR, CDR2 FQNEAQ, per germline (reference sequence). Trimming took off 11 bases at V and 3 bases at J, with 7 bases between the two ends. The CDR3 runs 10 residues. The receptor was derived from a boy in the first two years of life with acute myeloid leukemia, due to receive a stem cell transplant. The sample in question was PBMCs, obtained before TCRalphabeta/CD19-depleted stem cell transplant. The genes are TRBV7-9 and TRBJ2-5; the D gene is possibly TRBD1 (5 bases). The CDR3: CAQGEETQYF. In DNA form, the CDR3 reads TGTGCCCAGGGTGAAGAGACCCAGTACTTC.